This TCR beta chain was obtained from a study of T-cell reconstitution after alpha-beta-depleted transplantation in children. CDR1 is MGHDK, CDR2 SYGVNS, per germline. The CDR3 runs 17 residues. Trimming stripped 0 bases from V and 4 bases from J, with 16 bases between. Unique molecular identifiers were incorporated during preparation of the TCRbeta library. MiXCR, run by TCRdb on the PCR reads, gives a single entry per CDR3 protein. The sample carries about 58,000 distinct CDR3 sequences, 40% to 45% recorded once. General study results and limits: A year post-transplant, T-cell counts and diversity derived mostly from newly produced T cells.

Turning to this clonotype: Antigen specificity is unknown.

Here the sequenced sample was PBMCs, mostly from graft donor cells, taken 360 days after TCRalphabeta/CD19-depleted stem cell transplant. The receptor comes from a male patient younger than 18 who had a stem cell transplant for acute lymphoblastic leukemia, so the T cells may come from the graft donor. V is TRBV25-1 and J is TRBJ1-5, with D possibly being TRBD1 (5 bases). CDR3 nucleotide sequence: TGTGCCAGCAGTGAATATAAATACGAGGACAAGAATCAGCCCCAGCATTTT. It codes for CASSEYKYEDKNQPQHF.